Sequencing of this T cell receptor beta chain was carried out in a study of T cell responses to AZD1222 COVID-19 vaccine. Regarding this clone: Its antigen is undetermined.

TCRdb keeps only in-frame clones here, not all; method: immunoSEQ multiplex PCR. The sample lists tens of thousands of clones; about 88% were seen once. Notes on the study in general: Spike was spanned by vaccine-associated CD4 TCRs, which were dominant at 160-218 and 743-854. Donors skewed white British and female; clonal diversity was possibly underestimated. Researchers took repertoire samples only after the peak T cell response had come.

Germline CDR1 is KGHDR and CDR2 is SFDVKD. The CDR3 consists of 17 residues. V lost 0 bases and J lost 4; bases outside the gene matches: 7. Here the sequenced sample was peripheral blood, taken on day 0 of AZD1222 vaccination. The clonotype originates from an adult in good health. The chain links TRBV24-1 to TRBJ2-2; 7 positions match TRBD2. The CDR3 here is CATSDLTGAGVTGELFF. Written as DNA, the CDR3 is TGTGCCACCAGTGATTTGACGGGCGCGGGGGTCACCGGGGAGCTGTTTTTT.